The clone carrying this T cell receptor (beta chain) was picked up one time. This entry belongs to a study of blood T cell repertoires in COVID-19. As for the study in general: Samples taken during acute and convalescent COVID-19 were collected in the United States, Italy and Spain.

Germline V lookup: CDR1 LGHDT, CDR2 YNNKEL (reference sequence). V lost 6 bases to trimming and J lost 3 bases, with 12 bases between them. The CDR3 loop spans 13 amino acids. The protocol was immunoSEQ multiplex PCR, while the TCRdb copy is restricted to in-frame clones and leaves out a portion. The repertoire includes over 100,000 clones, 79% of them detected once, and approximately 4.2% sits in the top ten. Source material: peripheral blood. The rearrangement uses TRBV3-1 (or the pseudogene TRBV3-2) and TRBJ2-7, with a possible D match to TRBD1 (5 bases). The sequence was obtained from a woman aged 80 or older with acute or convalescent COVID-19. CDR3 coding DNA: TGTGCCAGCAGTCAGACCCAGGGCTACGAGCAGTACTTC. This translates into CASSQTQGYEQYF.